These 29 T cell receptor beta chains originate from one sample sequenced in a study of blood T cell repertoires in COVID-19. Only in-frame clones appear in the TCRdb table, and some are missing; sequencing was by immunoSEQ multiplex PCR. The table lists fewer than 350,000 clones, approximately 91% of them singletons. Sequencing used peripheral blood. These TCRs come from a man in his late teens or twenties with active or convalescent COVID-19.

The gene calls are TRBV13 and TRBJ1-3; TRBD1 matches 7 bases. The germline V gene has CDR1 PRHDT and CDR2 FYEKMQ (reference sequence). The ends lost 5 bases at V and 2 bases at J; junction bases unmatched: 6. This CDR3 is 15 amino acids long. CDR3 sequence reads: CASSNRGSAGNTIYF. As DNA, the CDR3 is TGTGCCAGCAGCAACAGGGGTAGTGCTGGAAACACCATATATTTT.

The chain recombines TRBV27 with TRBJ1-2, with 7 bases fitting TRBD1. This CDR3 is built from 15 residues. Germline V gene lookup returns CDR1 MNHEY and CDR2 SMNVEV (reference sequence). V shed 4 bases and J 2 bases; nucleotides not matched to a gene: 7. CDR3 sequence: CASSSRTGANYGYTF. CDR3 nucleotide sequence: TGTGCCAGCAGTTCACGAACAGGGGCCAACTATGGCTACACCTTC.

V gene TRBV7-8 combines with J gene TRBJ1-4; weak D call: TRBD1 (6 bases). V lost 2 bases and J 6 bases, leaving 13 bases between the germline ends. CDR3 length: 15 residues. Germline CDR1 is SGHVS and CDR2 is FQNEAQ. The CDR3 spells CASSLRTGSDEKLFF. The CDR3, as DNA: TGTGCCAGCAGCTTAAGAACAGGGAGCGATGAAAAACTGTTTTTT.

This chain joins TRBV7-9 and TRBJ2-3; 8 bases line up with TRBD1. The CDR3 loop spans 18 amino acids. Germline lookup yields CDR1 SEHNR and CDR2 FQNEAQ (reference sequence). The V and J ends lost 5 bases and 3 bases, in that order; junction bases with no gene match: 16. CDR3 sequence: CASSPTYSTGDRTDTQYF. CDR3 nucleotides: TGTGCCAGCAGCCCGACTTATTCGACAGGGGATAGGACAGATACGCAGTATTTT.

V and J are TRBV5-8 and TRBJ1-1; the D gene is possibly TRBD1 (6 bases). The V and J ends lost 3 bases and 0 bases respectively, with 18 bases between them. Germline-derived CDR1 and CDR2 are SGHTS and YDEGEE. CDR3 length: 17 residues. The CDR3 loop reads CASSSFTGGVMNTEAFF. Here the CDR3 DNA reads TGTGCCAGCAGCTCTTTTACGGGGGGCGTAATGAACACTGAAGCTTTCTTT.

The gene calls are TRBV6-2 or TRBV6-3 and TRBJ1-2; 9 bases match TRBD1. Germline CDR1 reads MNHEY; CDR2 reads SVGEGT. The V and J ends lost 5 bases and 5 bases, in that order; junction bases with no gene match: 12. CDR3 size: 16 residues. CDR3 DNA sequence: TGTGCCAGCAGTGACGGGCCGGGACAGGGATCGTATGGCTACACCTTC. This sequence encodes CASSDGPGQGSYGYTF.

The J gene is TRBJ1-5, the V gene TRBV2; TRBD1 might be the D (5 bases). The CDR3 length is 15 residues. Germline values: CDR1 SNHLY, CDR2 FYNNEI. V was trimmed by 0 bases and J by 3 bases, leaving 9 bases between them. DNA for the CDR3: TGTGCCAGCAGTGAAGCGACGACAGACAATCAGCCCCAGCATTTT. Residues: CASSEATTDNQPQHF. Variable domain in full (rest from reference TRBV2 and TRBJ1-5): EPEVTQTPSHQVTQMGQEVILRCVPISNHLYFYWYRQILGQKVEFLVSFYNNEISEKSEIFDDQFSVERPDGSNFTLKIRSTKLEDSAMYFCASSEATTDNQPQHFGDGTRLSIL.

The CDR3 DNA is TGTGCCAGCAGCCCGATTGGGCCGTCCTACGAGCAGTACTTC. Its protein product is CASSPIGPSYEQYF. The chain has TRBV5-5 and TRBJ2-7; D gene uncertain. Trimming stripped 4 bases from V and 1 base from J, with 12 bases between. The CDR3 is 14 residues long. Germline lookup yields CDR1 SGHKS and CDR2 YYEKEE (reference sequence).

This chain connects TRBV29-1 to TRBJ2-1; 7 nucleotides agree with TRBD2. V lost 6 bases, J lost 2 bases, and 10 bases stayed unmatched. Germline CDR1 SQVTM, CDR2 ANQGSEA. This CDR3 contains 15 residues. CDR3 DNA sequence: TGCAGCGTGGGAAGAACTAGCGACCCCTACAATGAGCAGTTCTTC. Translating it yields CSVGRTSDPYNEQFF.

The chain uses TRBV12-3 or TRBV12-4 and TRBJ1-1; TRBD1 might be the D (6 bases). This CDR3 is built from 13 residues. V lost 5 bases and J 5 bases, leaving 12 bases between the germline ends. CDR3 in amino acids: CASSEQGRTEAFF. The DNA of the CDR3 is TGTGCCAGCAGTGAACAGGGCCGGACTGAAGCTTTCTTT.

The CDR3 DNA reads TGTGCCAGCAGTGCCCCGCTAGCGGGGGGCGAAGAGACCCAGTACTTC. This codes for CASSAPLAGGEETQYF. The chain uses TRBV25-1 and TRBJ2-5, with 11 bases that match TRBD2. The CDR3 is 16 residues long. Germline V gene sequence: CDR1 MGHDK, CDR2 SYGVNS. The V segment lost 4 bases and the J segment 3 bases; nucleotides outside the gene matches: 7.

The rearrangement uses TRBV5-6 and TRBJ2-7; TRBD1 is a possible D gene (6 bases). V was shortened by 2 bases and J by 3 bases, with 12 bases between the two germline ends. CDR1 is SGHDT and CDR2 is YYEEEE in the germline V gene. The CDR3 spans 14 residues. CDR3: CASSFSGHNYEQYF. The CDR3, as DNA: TGTGCCAGCAGCTTCTCGGGACACAACTACGAGCAGTACTTC.

The chain combines TRBV7-2 with TRBJ1-4; maybe TRBD1 (6 bases). This CDR3 is built from 16 residues. Trimming cost V 3 bases and J 3 bases, with 14 bases left between them. Germline V CDR1 and CDR2: SGHTA, FQGNSA. This CDR3 is CASSFWTAGANEKLFF. CDR3 DNA sequence: TGTGCCAGCAGCTTTTGGACGGCAGGGGCTAATGAAAAACTGTTTTTT.

V gene TRBV13 combines with J gene TRBJ2-2; 9 positions match TRBD1. The CDR3 has 15 residues. CDR1 and CDR2 (germline): PRHDT, FYEKMQ (reference sequence). J gave up 15 bases and V 5 bases, and 16 bases lay outside the gene matches. The DNA for the CDR3 is TGTGCCAGCAGCGCGGGGACAGGGCAAAAAGAGTGGATGTTTTTT. Translation gives CASSAGTGQKEWMFF.

This chain joins TRBV19 and TRBJ1-5; 9 bases map to TRBD1. The junction had 16 bases not matched to a gene; V was cut back by 4 bases and J by 3 bases. Looked up from germline, CDR1 is LNHDA and CDR2 is SQIVND (reference sequence). This CDR3 is built from 19 residues. Here the CDR3 DNA reads TGTGCCAGTAGTAACGGGAAAGCCACCGGGACAGGGAACAATCAGCCCCAGCATTTT. Translation gives CASSNGKATGTGNNQPQHF.

This sequence joins TRBV5-1 and TRBJ1-2, with 7 bases fitting TRBD1. The CDR3 is made up of 15 amino acids. With 0 bases clipped from V and 2 bases from J, the junction kept 4 bases outside the gene matches. Germline V gene lookup returns CDR1 SGHRS and CDR2 YFSETQ. CDR3 residues: CASSLEGGANYGYTF. DNA of the CDR3: TGCGCCAGCAGCTTGGAAGGGGGCGCGAACTATGGCTACACCTTC.

The V call is TRBV15, the J call TRBJ2-2; 7 nucleotides line up with TRBD1. Per germline, CDR1 LNHNV and CDR2 YYDKDF (reference sequence). The trim removed 2 bases at V and 3 bases at J, leaving 0 bases unmatched. The CDR3 is 14 residues long. The CDR3 region is CATSRQGDTGELFF. CDR3 in DNA: TGTGCCACCAGCAGACAGGGGGACACCGGGGAGCTGTTTTTT.

The J gene is TRBJ2-7, the V gene TRBV14; D perhaps matches TRBD2 (6 bases). The length of the CDR3 is 13 residues. Germline CDR1 is SGHDN and CDR2 is FVKESK. The V gene lost 0 bases and the J gene lost 6 bases, with 9 bases spanning the gap. The CDR3 DNA reads as TGTGCCAGCAGCCAAGATAGGAGGGGCGAGCAGTACTTC. This codes for CASSQDRRGEQYF.

The gene calls are TRBV25-1 and TRBJ2-7, with a tentative D call TRBD1 (6 bases). CDR1 is MGHDK, CDR2 SYGVNS, per germline. The CDR3 consists of 13 residues. Trimming left V 3 bases short and J 1 base short, with 7 bases between. This CDR3 is CASSDRGSYEQYF. The CDR3 region has the DNA TGTGCCAGCAGTGACAGGGGTTCCTACGAGCAGTACTTC.

This chain links TRBV15 with TRBJ1-1, with D hard to call. Germline CDR1 reads LNHNV; CDR2 reads YYDKDF (reference sequence). V was cut by 8 bases and J by 0 bases, with 10 bases left in between. The CDR3 spans 13 residues. As DNA, the CDR3 is TGTGCCACCTCGGCGGAAATGAACACTGAAGCTTTCTTT. Translating gives CATSAEMNTEAFF.

The rearrangement links TRBV18 to TRBJ1-1; no clear D gene. The germline V gene encodes CDR1 KGHSH and CDR2 LQKENI. This CDR3 is built from 14 residues. V was clipped by 4 bases and J by 2 bases, with 11 bases between them. As DNA, the CDR3 is TGTGCCAGCTCACTCCAGGAGGTCAACACTGAAGCTTTCTTT. Translated, it gives CASSLQEVNTEAFF.

The chain is built from TRBV10-3 and TRBJ2-2; 8 bases agree with TRBD2. This CDR3 comprises 15 residues. V lost 4 bases and J lost 5; bases outside the gene matches: 6. Per germline, CDR1 ENHRY and CDR2 SYGVKD. CDR3 in amino acids: CAISGGLARTGELFF. The CDR3 DNA reads as TGTGCCATCAGTGGAGGACTAGCTCGTACCGGGGAGCTGTTTTTT.

The rearrangement links TRBV19 to TRBJ1-4; D may be TRBD1 (5 bases). The CDR3 has 15 amino acids. The germline V gene has CDR1 LNHDA and CDR2 SQIVND (reference sequence). The ends were cut back, 5 bases at V and 1 base at J, with 11 bases in the middle. This CDR3 is CASSFDRRTNEKLFF. The CDR3 coding sequence is TGTGCCAGTAGTTTCGACAGAAGAACTAATGAAAAACTGTTTTTT.

This sequence joins TRBV5-6 and TRBJ1-5; 10 bases fit TRBD1. With 4 bases clipped from V and 5 bases from J, the junction kept 6 bases outside the gene matches. From germline, CDR1 is SGHDT and CDR2 YYEEEE. The CDR3 is 15 amino acids. CDR3 sequence reads: CASSIGTGADQPQHF. The CDR3 nucleotides read TGTGCCAGCAGCATCGGGACAGGGGCAGATCAGCCCCAGCATTTT.

The chain uses TRBV7-2 and TRBJ2-2, with a tentative D call TRBD1 (5 bases). The CDR3 has 15 amino acids. V was shortened by 5 bases and J by 1 base, with 11 bases between the two germline ends. CDR1 and CDR2 (germline): SGHTA, FQGNSA. The CDR3 coding sequence is TGTGCCAGCAGCCCGGACATCCTGAACACCGGGGAGCTGTTTTTT. Amino acid sequence: CASSPDILNTGELFF.

The genes are TRBV4-3 and TRBJ1-4; 7 bases match TRBD1. Losses at the gene ends were 0 bases for V and 7 bases for J; bases not matched to a gene: 8. Looked up from germline, CDR1 is LGHNA and CDR2 is YSLEER. The CDR3 extends over 16 amino acids. The CDR3 region has the DNA TGCGCCAGCAGCCAAGATTACGGGACAGAAGCTGAAAAACTGTTTTTT. Protein product: CASSQDYGTEAEKLFF.

V gene TRBV21-1 combines with J gene TRBJ1-2; the table calls TRBD1, which could not be checked here. TRBV21-1 is a pseudogene locus. This CDR3 contains 15 residues. The CDR3 sequence is CASSKRTGGHYGYTF. The CDR3 nucleotides read TGTGCCAGCAGCAAACGGACAGGGGGGCACTATGGCTACACCTTC.

The chain carries TRBV4-1 and TRBJ1-5, with 7 nucleotides matching TRBD1. Trimming at V came to 4 bases and at J to 6 bases, leaving 3 bases not matched to a gene. This CDR3 is built from 13 residues. Germline lookup yields CDR1 MGHRA and CDR2 YSYEKL. CDR3 coding DNA: TGCGCCAGCAGCCCAGGGGGAGGTCAGCCCCAGCATTTT. Protein sequence: CASSPGGGQPQHF.

This rearrangement joins TRBV7-9 to TRBJ2-7; weak D call: TRBD1 (5 bases). The CDR3 spans 14 residues. The germline V gene encodes CDR1 SEHNR and CDR2 FQNEAQ (reference sequence). Trimming shortened V by 4 bases and J by 6 bases, and 16 bases separated the two germline ends. CDR3 sequence reads: CASSSFRRGGEQYF. The CDR3 coding sequence is TGTGCCAGCAGCTCCTTCAGAAGGGGCGGCGAGCAGTACTTC.